Presented here are 8 T cell receptor beta chains from one specimen sequenced in a study of blood T cell repertoires in COVID-19. Method: immunoSEQ multiplex PCR; TCRdb's copy keeps in-frame clones and lacks some. The sample holds some 70,000 clones; over 75% are singletons and the top ten take around 2.9%. The sample taken for sequencing was peripheral blood. Every receptor here comes from a man older than 75 with acute or convalescent COVID-19.

In this sample, this clone turned up a few times. This chain links TRBV20-1 with TRBJ1-2; no firm D call. With 6 bases removed from V and 8 bases from J, the gap between germline ends came to 7 bases. There are 9 residues in the CDR3. From germline, CDR1 is DFQATT and CDR2 SNEGSKA (reference sequence). The DNA for the CDR3 is TGCAGTGCGGGCCAGGGCTACACCTTC. It codes for CSAGQGYTF.

The rearrangement uses TRBV9 and TRBJ2-7, with 15 positions matching TRBD2. The CDR3 extends over 14 amino acids. CDR1 SGDLS and CDR2 YYNGEE come from the germline V gene. J lost 9 bases, V lost 4 bases, and 5 bases had no gene match. Here the CDR3 DNA reads TGTGCCAGCAGCCCGGGACTAGCGGGAGGAGCGCAGTACTTC. Its translation: CASSPGLAGGAQYF.

This sequence joins TRBV5-5 and TRBJ1-5, with TRBD1 matching 8 bases. The CDR3 sequence is 17 residues long. The V and J ends lost 4 bases and 1 base, in that order; junction bases with no gene match: 10. CDR1 and CDR2 (germline): SGHKS, YYEKEE (reference sequence). CDR3 DNA sequence: TGTGCCAGCAGCACCGGAACAGGGGGTAAAAGCAATCAGCCCCAGCATTTT. Translated: CASSTGTGGKSNQPQHF.

The rearrangement uses TRBV5-6 and TRBJ2-7; D is ambiguous. The CDR3 spans 12 residues. Germline V CDR1 and CDR2: SGHDT, YYEEEE. V was clipped by 4 bases and J by 0 bases, with 5 bases between them. CDR3 sequence reads: CASSASSYEQYF. The DNA of the CDR3 is TGTGCCAGCAGCGCGAGCTCCTACGAGCAGTACTTC.

The genes are TRBV2 and TRBJ2-1; a weak D match, TRBD2 (5 bases). Per the germline V gene, CDR1 is SNHLY and CDR2 is FYNNEI. V lost 4 bases, J lost 6 bases, and 22 bases lay in between. The CDR3 extends over 17 amino acids. The chain's CDR3 is CASSGNGGRTQSNEQFF. The DNA for the CDR3 is TGTGCCAGCAGTGGAAACGGAGGCCGTACCCAATCCAATGAGCAGTTCTTC.

The rearrangement links TRBV23-1 to TRBJ1-5; TRBD1 matches 7 bases. TRBV23-1 is an ORF, with its function uncertain. With 5 bases clipped from V and 4 bases from J, the junction kept 14 bases outside the gene matches. The CDR3 has 17 residues. The CDR3 loop reads CASSFPGWTGQNQPQHF. CDR3 bases: TGCGCCAGCAGTTTCCCGGGATGGACAGGACAAAATCAGCCCCAGCATTTT.

The J gene is TRBJ1-5, the V gene TRBV18, with D tentatively TRBD1 (5 bases). V gave up 3 bases and J gave up 3 bases, with 9 bases separating them. CDR1 KGHSH and CDR2 LQKENI come from the germline V gene. The CDR3 extends over 14 amino acids. The CDR3 nucleotides read TGTGCCAGCTCACCGGGGCAGAACAATCAGCCCCAGCATTTT. Translation: CASSPGQNNQPQHF.

This clone was detected a few times. CDR3 bases: TGTGCCACCAGTGATTTCGGAGGAAAAGGGAACACCGGGGAGCTGTTTTTT. Encoded protein: CATSDFGGKGNTGELFF. The chain has TRBV24-1 and TRBJ2-2, with D tentatively TRBD2 (5 bases). With 1 base removed from V and 1 base from J, the gap between germline ends came to 12 bases. The CDR3 sequence is 17 residues long. The germline V gene encodes CDR1 KGHDR and CDR2 SFDVKD.